A selection of T cell receptor beta chains follows, all from one sample in a study of spatial heterogeneity in lung cancer. Each CDR3 protein gets one entry after TCRdb re-called the 5' RACE reads with MiXCR. The data show tens of thousands of distinct CDR3 sequences, 13% seen once. The material sequenced was PBMCs, taken at surgery. The receptors originated from a male donor with early-stage non-small cell lung cancer. CDR3s include the opening cysteine and the closing phenylalanine or tryptophan. The order of the fields is D gene, V gene, J gene, clone size, CDR3 protein, CDR3 DNA. D genes are given only for firm matches. Clone size appears in some rows only: once, few, many, or a class for an expanded clone.

D: TRBD2
V: TRBV27
J: TRBJ2-1
size: -
CDR3: CASSRPGGYDEQFF
DNA: TGTGCCAGCAGCCGCCCGGGGGGTTATGATGAGCAGTTCTTC

D: TRBD1
V: TRBV7-3
J: TRBJ1-2
size: -
CDR3: CASSLTGTGVYGYTF
DNA: TGTGCCAGCAGCTTAACGGGGACAGGGGTCTATGGCTACACCTTC

D: -
V: TRBV6-5
J: TRBJ1-1
size: many
CDR3: CASSYYGQNTEAFF
DNA: TGTGCCAGCAGTTACTACGGTCAGAACACTGAAGCTTTCTTT

D: -
V: TRBV4-3
J: TRBJ2-3
size: few
CDR3: CASRGLTDTQYF
DNA: TGCGCCAGTCGGGGGTTGACAGATACGCAGTATTTT

D: -
V: TRBV7-2
J: TRBJ2-5
size: many
CDR3: CASSFGGLTETQYF
DNA: TGTGCCAGCAGCTTTGGGGGTCTGACGGAGACCCAGTACTTC

D: -
V: TRBV2
J: TRBJ1-1
size: -
CDR3: CASREYRADTEAFF
DNA: TGTGCCAGCAGAGAATACAGGGCGGACACTGAAGCTTTCTTT

D: -
V: TRBV12-3/TRBV12-4
J: TRBJ2-1
size: many
CDR3: CASSFGPNEQFF
DNA: TGTGCCAGCAGTTTCGGTCCTAATGAGCAGTTCTTC

D: -
V: TRBV11-2
J: TRBJ2-5
size: few
CDR3: CASSLIQGGPETQYF
DNA: TGTGCCAGCAGCTTAATACAGGGTGGTCCAGAGACCCAGTACTTC

D: -
V: TRBV27
J: TRBJ2-1
size: many
CDR3: CASSSAGYNEQFF
DNA: TGTGCCAGCAGTTCCGCAGGGTACAATGAGCAGTTCTTC

D: TRBD2
V: TRBV7-2
J: TRBJ2-5
size: few
CDR3: CASSLGLAGGLGFGKTQYF
DNA: TGTGCCAGCAGCTTGGGACTAGCGGGAGGATTAGGATTTGGGAAGACCCAGTACTTC

D: -
V: TRBV29-1
J: TRBJ1-1
size: many
CDR3: CSVIINTEAFF
DNA: TGCAGCGTTATAATAAACACTGAAGCTTTCTTT

D: -
V: TRBV4-3
J: TRBJ2-1
size: many
CDR3: CASSREGGLDLFF
DNA: TGCGCCAGCAGCCGCGAAGGGGGGCTCGACCTGTTCTTC

D: TRBD2
V: TRBV29-1
J: TRBJ2-1
size: few
CDR3: CSVDKLAAYNEQFF
DNA: TGCAGCGTTGACAAACTAGCGGCTTACAATGAGCAGTTCTTC

D: TRBD1
V: TRBV7-9
J: TRBJ1-1
size: many
CDR3: CASSFWDRPNTEAFF
DNA: TGTGCCAGCAGCTTTTGGGACAGGCCGAACACTGAAGCTTTCTTT

D: TRBD1
V: TRBV6-5
J: TRBJ2-7
size: many
CDR3: CASSYSGTGVEQYF
DNA: TGTGCCAGCAGTTACTCCGGGACAGGGGTCGAGCAGTACTTC

D: TRBD1
V: TRBV5-1
J: TRBJ2-5
size: -
CDR3: CASSSDRGNFQETQYF
DNA: TGCGCCAGCAGCTCCGACAGGGGAAACTTCCAAGAGACCCAGTACTTC

D: TRBD1
V: TRBV30
J: TRBJ1-1
size: -
CDR3: CVWDRGMNTEAFF
DNA: TGTGTCTGGGACAGGGGGATGAACACTGAAGCTTTCTTT

D: -
V: TRBV5-5
J: TRBJ1-2
size: -
CDR3: CASSPQRSYGYTF
DNA: TGTGCCAGCAGCCCGCAACGATCCTATGGCTACACCTTC

D: -
V: TRBV11-2
J: TRBJ2-6
size: many
CDR3: CASSPVSGANVLTF
DNA: TGTGCCAGCAGCCCCGTATCTGGGGCCAACGTCCTGACTTTC

D: -
V: TRBV7-3
J: TRBJ2-1
size: -
CDR3: CASSPGGNEQFF
DNA: TGTGCCAGCAGCCCCGGAGGCAATGAGCAGTTCTTC

D: -
V: TRBV6-5
J: TRBJ2-7
size: once
CDR3: CASSTLRFGLSYEQYF
DNA: TGTGCCAGCAGTACCTTACGGTTTGGGCTCTCCTACGAGCAGTACTTC

D: -
V: TRBV28
J: TRBJ1-4
size: many
CDR3: CASRSTGRLEKLFF
DNA: TGTGCCAGCAGATCTACAGGGCGCCTTGAAAAACTGTTTTTT

D: TRBD1
V: TRBV5-4
J: TRBJ1-1
size: -
CDR3: CASSYGTGVTEAFF
DNA: TGTGCCAGCAGCTATGGGACAGGGGTTACTGAAGCTTTCTTT

D: -
V: TRBV5-1
J: TRBJ2-3
size: few
CDR3: CASSLASGVADTQYF
DNA: TGCGCCAGCAGCTTGGCATCAGGGGTCGCAGATACGCAGTATTTT